This TCR beta chain was sequenced during a study of CD8+CD57+ T cells in acquired aplastic anemia. Across the study: Roughly 3.2 ug was the average amount of DNA from sorted CD4+ and CD8+ cells. General study points: It was found that some 31 CD8+ CDR3 sequences were shared between patients and controls.

This CDR3 region has 13 residues. The germline CDR1 and CDR2 sequences are SSHAT and FNYEAQ (reference sequence). It was genomic DNA that served as the template for profiling TCR beta VDJ and CDR3. TCRdb re-derived calls from the reads in MiXCR, one entry per CDR3 protein. Counted here are 150,000 to 200,000 distinct CDR3 sequences, less than 65% occurring once; the ten biggest clones make up about 45%. Concerning this clonotype itself: Its antigen remains unidentified. The junction differs from germline at one of its ends, possibly a read error.

The gene calls are TRBV7-7 and TRBJ1-1, with no clear D. Sequenced material: sorted CD4+, CD8+, or CD8+CD57+ T cells (not recorded which) from PBMCs. This receptor was obtained from a human donor with severe aplastic anemia or a healthy control (not recorded which). DNA of the CDR3: TGTGCTAGCAGCTTAGCGTCGGGCACTGAAGCTTTCTTT. Residues: CASSLASGTEAFF.